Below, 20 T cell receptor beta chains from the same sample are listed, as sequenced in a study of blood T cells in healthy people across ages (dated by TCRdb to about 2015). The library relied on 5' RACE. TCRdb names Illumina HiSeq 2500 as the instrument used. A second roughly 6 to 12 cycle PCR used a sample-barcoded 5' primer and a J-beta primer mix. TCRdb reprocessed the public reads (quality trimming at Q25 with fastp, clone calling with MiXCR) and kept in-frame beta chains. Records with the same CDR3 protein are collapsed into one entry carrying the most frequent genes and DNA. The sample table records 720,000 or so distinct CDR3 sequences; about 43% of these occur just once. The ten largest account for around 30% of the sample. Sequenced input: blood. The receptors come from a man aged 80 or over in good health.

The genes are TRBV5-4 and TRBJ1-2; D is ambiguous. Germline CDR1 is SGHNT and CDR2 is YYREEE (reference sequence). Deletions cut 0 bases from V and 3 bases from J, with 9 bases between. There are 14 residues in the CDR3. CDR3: CASSLGPWDYGYTF. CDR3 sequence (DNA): TGTGCCAGCAGCTTGGGACCGTGGGACTATGGCTACACCTTC.

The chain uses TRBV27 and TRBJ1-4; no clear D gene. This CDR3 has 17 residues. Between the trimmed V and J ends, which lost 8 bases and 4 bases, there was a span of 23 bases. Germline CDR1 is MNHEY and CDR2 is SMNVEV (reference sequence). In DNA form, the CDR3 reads TGTGCCAGCGGAAAGCTAGGACCGAGGCACCTTAATGAAAAACTGTTTTTT. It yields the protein CASGKLGPRHLNEKLFF.

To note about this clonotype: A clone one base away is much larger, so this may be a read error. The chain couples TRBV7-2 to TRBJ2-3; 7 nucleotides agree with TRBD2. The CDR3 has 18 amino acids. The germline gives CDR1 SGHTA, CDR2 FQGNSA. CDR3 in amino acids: CASSLAVRAAGDADKQYF. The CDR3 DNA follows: TGTGCCAGCAGCTTAGCGGTTAGGGCGGCGGGGGATGCAGATAAGCAGTATTTT.

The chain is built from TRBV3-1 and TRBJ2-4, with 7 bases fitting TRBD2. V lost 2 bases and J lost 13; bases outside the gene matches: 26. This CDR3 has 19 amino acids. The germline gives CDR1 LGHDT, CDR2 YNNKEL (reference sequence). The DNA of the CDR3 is TGTGCCAGCAGCCAAAGCCCCAGCCTCGCTAGCGGCTGGCCCGGTGAGCAGTACTTC. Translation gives CASSQSPSLASGWPGEQYF.

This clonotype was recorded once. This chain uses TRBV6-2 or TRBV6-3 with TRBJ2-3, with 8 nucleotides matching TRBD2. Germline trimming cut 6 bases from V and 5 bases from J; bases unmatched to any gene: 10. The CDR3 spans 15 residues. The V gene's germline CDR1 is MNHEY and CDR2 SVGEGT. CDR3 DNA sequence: TGTGCCAGCAGGCGGACTAGCCCCCGGGGAGATACGCAGTATTTT. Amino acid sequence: CASRRTSPRGDTQYF.

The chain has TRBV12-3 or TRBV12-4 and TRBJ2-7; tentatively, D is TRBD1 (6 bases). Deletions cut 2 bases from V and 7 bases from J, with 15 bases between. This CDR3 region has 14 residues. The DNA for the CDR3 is TGTGCCAGCAGTTTAAGTGAAGTAGGGGGAGAGCAGTACTTC. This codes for CASSLSEVGGEQYF.

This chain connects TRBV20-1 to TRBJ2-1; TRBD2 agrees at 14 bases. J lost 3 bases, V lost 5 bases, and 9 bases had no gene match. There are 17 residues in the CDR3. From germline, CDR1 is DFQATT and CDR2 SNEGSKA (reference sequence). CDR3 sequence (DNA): TGCAGTGCTTTTACCGGGACTAGCGGGAGCGACTACAATGAGCAGTTCTTC. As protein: CSAFTGTSGSDYNEQFF.

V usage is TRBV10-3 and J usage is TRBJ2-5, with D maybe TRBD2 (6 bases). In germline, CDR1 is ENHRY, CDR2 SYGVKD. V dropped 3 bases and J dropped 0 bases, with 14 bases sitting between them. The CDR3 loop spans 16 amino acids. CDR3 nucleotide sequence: TGTGCCATCAGTGACTCACCCGGGAGTTACCAAGAGACCCAGTACTTC. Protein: CAISDSPGSYQETQYF.

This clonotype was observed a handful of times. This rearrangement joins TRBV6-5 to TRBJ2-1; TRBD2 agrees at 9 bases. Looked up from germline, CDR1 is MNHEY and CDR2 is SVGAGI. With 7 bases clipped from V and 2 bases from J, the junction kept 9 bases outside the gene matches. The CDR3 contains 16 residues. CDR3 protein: CASTPGSGSAYNEQFF. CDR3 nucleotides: TGTGCCAGCACCCCAGGTAGCGGGAGTGCCTACAATGAGCAGTTCTTC.

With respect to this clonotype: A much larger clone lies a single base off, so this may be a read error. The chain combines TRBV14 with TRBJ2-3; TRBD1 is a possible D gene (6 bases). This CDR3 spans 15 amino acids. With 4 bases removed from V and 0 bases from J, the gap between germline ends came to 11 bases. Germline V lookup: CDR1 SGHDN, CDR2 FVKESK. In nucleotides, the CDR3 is TGTGCCAGCAGCCGCAGGGGCCAGAGCACAGATACGCAGTATTTT. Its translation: CASSRRGQSTDTQYF.

The CDR3 is CASAANRGPNTQYF. CDR3 DNA sequence: TGTGCCAGCGCCGCCAACAGGGGGCCTAATACGCAGTATTTT. The chain couples TRBV7-2 to TRBJ2-3, with 9 bases that match TRBD1. CDR1 SGHTA and CDR2 FQGNSA come from the germline V gene. The junction had 10 bases not matched to a gene; V was cut back by 8 bases and J by 7 bases. The CDR3 is 14 residues long.

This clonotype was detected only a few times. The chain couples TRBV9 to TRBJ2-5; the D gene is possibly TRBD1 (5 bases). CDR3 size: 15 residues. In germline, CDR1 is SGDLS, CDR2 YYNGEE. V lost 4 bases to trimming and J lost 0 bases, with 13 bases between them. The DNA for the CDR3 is TGTGCCAGCAGCCCCCGTGGGGCGTACCAAGAGACCCAGTACTTC. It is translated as CASSPRGAYQETQYF.

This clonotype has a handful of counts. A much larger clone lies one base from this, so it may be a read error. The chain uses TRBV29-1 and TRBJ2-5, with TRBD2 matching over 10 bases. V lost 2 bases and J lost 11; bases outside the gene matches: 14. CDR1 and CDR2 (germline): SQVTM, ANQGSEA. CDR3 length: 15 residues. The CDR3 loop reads CSVELPSGSVNEQYF. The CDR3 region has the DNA TGCAGCGTTGAACTCCCTAGCGGGAGCGTGAATGAGCAGTACTTC.

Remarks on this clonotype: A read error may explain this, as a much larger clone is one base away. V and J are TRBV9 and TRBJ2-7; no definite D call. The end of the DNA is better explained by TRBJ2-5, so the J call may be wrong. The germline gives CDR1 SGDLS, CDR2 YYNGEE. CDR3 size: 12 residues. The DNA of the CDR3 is TGTGCCAGCAGCGTAGATGCGAGGACCCAGTACTTC. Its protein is CASSVDARTQYF.

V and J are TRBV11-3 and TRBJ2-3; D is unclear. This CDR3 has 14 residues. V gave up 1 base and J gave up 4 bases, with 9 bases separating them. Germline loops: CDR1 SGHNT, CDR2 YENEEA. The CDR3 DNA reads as TGTGCCAGCAGCTTAGCTTCCCAAGCAGATACGCAGTATTTT. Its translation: CASSLASQADTQYF.

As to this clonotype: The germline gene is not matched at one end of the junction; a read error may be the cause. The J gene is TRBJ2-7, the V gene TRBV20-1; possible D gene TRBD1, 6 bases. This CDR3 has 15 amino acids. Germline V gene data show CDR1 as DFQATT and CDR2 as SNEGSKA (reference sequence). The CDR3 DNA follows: TGCAGTGCTAGAGACCTGGGTGGGGGCTCCTACGAGCAGTGCTTC. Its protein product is CSARDLGGGSYEQCF.

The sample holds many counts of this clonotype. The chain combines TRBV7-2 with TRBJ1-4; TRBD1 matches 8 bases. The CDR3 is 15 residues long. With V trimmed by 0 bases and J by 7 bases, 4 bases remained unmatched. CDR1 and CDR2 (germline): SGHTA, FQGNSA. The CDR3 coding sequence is TGTGCCAGCAGCTTAGCCGGGACAGGCCCTGAAAAACTGTTTTTT. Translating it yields CASSLAGTGPEKLFF.

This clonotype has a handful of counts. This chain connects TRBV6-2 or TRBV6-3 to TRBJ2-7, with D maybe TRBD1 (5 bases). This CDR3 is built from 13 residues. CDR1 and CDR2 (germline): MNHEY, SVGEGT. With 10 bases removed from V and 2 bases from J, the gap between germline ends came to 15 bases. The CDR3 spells CATQLDTAYEQYF. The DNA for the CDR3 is TGTGCCACCCAACTGGACACGGCCTACGAGCAGTACTTC.

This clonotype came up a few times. CDR3 bases: TGTGCCAGCAGGGCAGGGGCATCTGGGGCCAACGTCCTGACTTTC. This translates into CASRAGASGANVLTF. The chain combines TRBV11-2 with TRBJ2-6; D is possibly TRBD1 (6 bases). Trimming took 6 bases from V and 1 from J, leaving 10 bases between them. The CDR3 has 15 residues. Germline CDR1 is SGHAT and CDR2 is FQNNGV.

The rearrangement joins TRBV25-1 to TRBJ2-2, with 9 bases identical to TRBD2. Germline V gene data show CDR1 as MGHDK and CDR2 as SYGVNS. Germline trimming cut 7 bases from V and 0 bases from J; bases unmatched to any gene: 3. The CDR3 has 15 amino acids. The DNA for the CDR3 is TGTGCCAGCACTGCTAGCGGGACGAACACCGGGGAGCTGTTTTTT. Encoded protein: CASTASGTNTGELFF. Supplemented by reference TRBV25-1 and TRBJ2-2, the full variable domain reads EADIYQTPRYLVIGTGKKITLECSQTMGHDKMYWYQQDPGMELHLIHYSYGVNSTEKGDLSSESTVSRIRTEHFPLTLESARPSHTSQYLCASTASGTNTGELFFGEGSRLTVL.